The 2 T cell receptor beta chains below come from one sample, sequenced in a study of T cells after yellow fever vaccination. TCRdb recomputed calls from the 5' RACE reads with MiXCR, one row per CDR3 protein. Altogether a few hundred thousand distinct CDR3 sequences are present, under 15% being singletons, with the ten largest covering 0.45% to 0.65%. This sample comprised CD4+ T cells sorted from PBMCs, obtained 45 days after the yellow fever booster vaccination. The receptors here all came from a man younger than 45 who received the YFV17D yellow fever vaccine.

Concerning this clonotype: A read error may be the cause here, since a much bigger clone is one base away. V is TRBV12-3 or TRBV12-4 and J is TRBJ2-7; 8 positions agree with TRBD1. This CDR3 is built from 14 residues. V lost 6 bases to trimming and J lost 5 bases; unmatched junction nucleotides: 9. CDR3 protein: CASRRDRGTNEQYF. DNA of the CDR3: TGTGCCAGCAGACGTGACAGGGGAACGAACGAGCAGTACTTC.

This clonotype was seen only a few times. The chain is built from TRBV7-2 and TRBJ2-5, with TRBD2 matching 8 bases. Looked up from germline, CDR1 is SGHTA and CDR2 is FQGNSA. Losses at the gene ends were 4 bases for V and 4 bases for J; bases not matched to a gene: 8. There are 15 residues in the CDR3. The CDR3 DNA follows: TGTGCCAGCAGCTGGGAGCGGGAGTTTTTAGAGACCCAGTACTTC. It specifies CASSWEREFLETQYF. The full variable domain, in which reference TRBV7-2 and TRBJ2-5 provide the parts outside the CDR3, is GAGVSQSPSNKVTEKGKDVELRCDPISGHTALYWYRQSLGQGLEFLIYFQGNSAPDKSGLPSDRFSAERTGGSVSTLTIQRTQQEDSAVYLCASSWEREFLETQYFGPGTRLLVL.